The entry below gives a single T cell receptor (beta chain) sequence along with its context. Its antigen is not known. This entry belongs to a study of tumor and adjacent non-tumor tissue in lung cancer. No cell sorting was done before RNA was extracted from the tissue. Study findings and constraints: Compared with tumor, normal lung showed significantly lower TCR diversity. In normal lung, the top 100 clones were significantly more dominant than in tumor.

TCRbeta libraries were built with three rounds of nested PCR, modified from ARM-PCR. TCRdb ran MiXCR on the multiplex PCR reads and lists one entry per CDR3 protein. The sample contains more than 85,000 distinct CDR3 sequences, around 65% of which appear only once. The J segment lost 3 bases and the V segment lost 3 bases, leaving 16 bases of the junction unmatched. The CDR3 runs to 19 residues. Germline V gene sequence: CDR1 SGHRS, CDR2 YFSETQ. Sequences were obtained from lung tumor tissue. The origin of this receptor is a man in his 70s with non-small cell lung cancer. The rearrangement links TRBV5-1 to TRBJ2-3; 10 bases map to TRBD2. CDR3 nucleotide sequence: TGCGCCAGCAGCTCCAGACCTCGTGGTAGCGGGGGGCGAACAGATACGCAGTATTTT. It codes for CASSSRPRGSGGRTDTQYF.